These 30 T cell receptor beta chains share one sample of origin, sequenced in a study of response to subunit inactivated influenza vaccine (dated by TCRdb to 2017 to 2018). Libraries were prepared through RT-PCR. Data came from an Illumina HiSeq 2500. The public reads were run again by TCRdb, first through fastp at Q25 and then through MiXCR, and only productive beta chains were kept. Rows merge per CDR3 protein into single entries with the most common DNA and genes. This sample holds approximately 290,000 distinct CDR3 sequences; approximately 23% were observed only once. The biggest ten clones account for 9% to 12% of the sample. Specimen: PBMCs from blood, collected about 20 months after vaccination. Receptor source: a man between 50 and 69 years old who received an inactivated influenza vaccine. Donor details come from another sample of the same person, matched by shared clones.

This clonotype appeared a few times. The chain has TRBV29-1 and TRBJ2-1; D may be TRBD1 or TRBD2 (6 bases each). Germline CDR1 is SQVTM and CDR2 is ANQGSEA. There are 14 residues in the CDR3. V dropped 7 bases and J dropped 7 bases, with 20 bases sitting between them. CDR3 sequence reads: CSARSGGQPNEQFF. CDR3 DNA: TGCAGCGCACGCTCCGGGGGACAACCGAATGAGCAGTTCTTC.

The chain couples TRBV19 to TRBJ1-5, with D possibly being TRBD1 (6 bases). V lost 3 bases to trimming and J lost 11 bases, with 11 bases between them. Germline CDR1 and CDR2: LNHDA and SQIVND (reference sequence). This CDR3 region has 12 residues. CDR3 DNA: TGTGCCAGTAGTATTGGGGGGCTGTCCCAGCATTTT. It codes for CASSIGGLSQHF.

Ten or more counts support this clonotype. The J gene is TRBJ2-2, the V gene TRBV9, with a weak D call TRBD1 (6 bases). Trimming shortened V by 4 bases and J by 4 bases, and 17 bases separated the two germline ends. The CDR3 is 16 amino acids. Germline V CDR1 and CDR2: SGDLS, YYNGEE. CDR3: CASSPITGIRTGELFF. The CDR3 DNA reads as TGTGCCAGCAGCCCCATAACAGGGATTCGCACCGGGGAGCTGTTTTTT.

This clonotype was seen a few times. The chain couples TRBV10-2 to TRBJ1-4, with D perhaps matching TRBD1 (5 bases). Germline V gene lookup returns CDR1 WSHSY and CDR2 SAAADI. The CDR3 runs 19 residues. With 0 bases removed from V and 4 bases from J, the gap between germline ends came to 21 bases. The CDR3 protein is CASSESTVRLRGFNEKLFF. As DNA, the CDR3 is TGCGCCAGCAGTGAGTCGACCGTCAGGTTAAGGGGATTTAATGAAAAACTGTTTTTT.

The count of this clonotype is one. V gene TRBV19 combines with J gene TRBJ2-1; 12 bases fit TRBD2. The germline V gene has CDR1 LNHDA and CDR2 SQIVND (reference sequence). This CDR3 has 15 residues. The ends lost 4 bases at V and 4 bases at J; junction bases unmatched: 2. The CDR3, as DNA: TGTGCCAGTAGTACTGGACTAGCGGGGTACAATGAGCAGTTCTTC. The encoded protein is CASSTGLAGYNEQFF.

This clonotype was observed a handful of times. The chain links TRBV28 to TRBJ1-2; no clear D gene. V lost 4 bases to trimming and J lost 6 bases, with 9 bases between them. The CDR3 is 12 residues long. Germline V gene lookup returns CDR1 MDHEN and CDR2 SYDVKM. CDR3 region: CASSSGQHGYTF. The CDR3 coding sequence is TGTGCCAGCAGTTCCGGCCAGCATGGCTACACCTTC.

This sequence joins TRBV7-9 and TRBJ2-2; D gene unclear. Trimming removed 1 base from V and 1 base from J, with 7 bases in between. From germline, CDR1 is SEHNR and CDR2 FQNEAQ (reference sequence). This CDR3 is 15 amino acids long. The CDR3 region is CASSLDHGNTGELFF. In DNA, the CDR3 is TGTGCCAGCAGCTTAGATCACGGGAACACCGGGGAGCTGTTTTTT.

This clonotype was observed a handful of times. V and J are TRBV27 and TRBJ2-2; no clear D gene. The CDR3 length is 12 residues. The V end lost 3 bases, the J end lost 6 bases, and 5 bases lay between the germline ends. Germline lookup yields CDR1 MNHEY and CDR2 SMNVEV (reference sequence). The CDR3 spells CASSLWSGELFF. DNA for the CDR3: TGTGCCAGCAGTTTGTGGTCCGGGGAGCTGTTTTTT.

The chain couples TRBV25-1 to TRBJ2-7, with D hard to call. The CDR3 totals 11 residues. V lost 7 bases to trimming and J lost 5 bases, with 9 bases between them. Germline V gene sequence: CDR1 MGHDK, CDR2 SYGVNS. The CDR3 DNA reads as TGTGCCAGCATCAAGGGTAACGAGCAGTACTTC. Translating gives CASIKGNEQYF.

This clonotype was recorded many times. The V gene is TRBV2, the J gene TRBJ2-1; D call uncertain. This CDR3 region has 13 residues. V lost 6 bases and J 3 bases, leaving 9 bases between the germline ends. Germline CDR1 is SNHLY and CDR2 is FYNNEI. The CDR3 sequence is CASRSPFYNEQFF. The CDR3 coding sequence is TGTGCCAGCAGAAGTCCCTTCTACAATGAGCAGTTCTTC. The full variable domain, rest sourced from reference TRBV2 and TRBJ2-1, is EPEVTQTPSHQVTQMGQEVILRCVPISNHLYFYWYRQILGQKVEFLVSFYNNEISEKSEIFDDQFSVERPDGSNFTLKIRSTKLEDSAMYFCASRSPFYNEQFFGPGTRLTVL.

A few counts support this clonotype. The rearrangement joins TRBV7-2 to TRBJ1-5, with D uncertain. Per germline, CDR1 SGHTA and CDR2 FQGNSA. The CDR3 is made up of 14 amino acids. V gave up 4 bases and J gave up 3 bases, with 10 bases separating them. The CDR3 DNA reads TGTGCCAGCAGCTCAGAGTTGTTCAATCAGCCCCAGCATTTT. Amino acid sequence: CASSSELFNQPQHF.

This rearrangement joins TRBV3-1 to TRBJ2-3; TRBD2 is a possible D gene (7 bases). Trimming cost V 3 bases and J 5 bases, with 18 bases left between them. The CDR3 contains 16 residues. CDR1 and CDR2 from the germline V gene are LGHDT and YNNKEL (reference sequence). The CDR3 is CASSQEGGAYGDTQYF. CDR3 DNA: TGTGCCAGCAGCCAGGAGGGGGGGGCCTATGGAGATACGCAGTATTTT.

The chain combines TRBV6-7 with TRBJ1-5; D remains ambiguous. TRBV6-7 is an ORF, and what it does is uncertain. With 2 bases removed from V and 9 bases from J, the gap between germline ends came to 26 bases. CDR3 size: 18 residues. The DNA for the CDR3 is TGTGCCAGCAGTTACGGTGGCGACGGACTGGTGACTGGTGGGCCCCAGCATTTT. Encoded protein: CASSYGGDGLVTGGPQHF.

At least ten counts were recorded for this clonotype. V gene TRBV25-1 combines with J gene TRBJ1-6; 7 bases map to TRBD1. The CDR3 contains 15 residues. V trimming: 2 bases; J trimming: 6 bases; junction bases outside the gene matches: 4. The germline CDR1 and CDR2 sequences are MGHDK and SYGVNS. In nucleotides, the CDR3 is TGTGCCAGCAGTGAAAGAACAGGGGCTAATTCACCCCTCCACTTT. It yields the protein CASSERTGANSPLHF.

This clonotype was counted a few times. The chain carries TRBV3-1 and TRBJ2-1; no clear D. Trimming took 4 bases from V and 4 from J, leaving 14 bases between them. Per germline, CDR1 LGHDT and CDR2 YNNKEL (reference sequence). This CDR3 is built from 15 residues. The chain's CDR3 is CASSRDELFYNEQFF. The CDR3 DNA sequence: TGTGCCAGCAGCCGAGATGAACTTTTTTACAATGAGCAGTTCTTC.

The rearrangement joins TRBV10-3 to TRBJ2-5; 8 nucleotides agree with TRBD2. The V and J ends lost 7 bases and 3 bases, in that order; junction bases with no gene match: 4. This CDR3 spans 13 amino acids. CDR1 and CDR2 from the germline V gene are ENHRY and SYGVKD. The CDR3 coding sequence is TGTGCCATCAACAGAGCGGGGGAAGAGACCCAGTACTTC. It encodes CAINRAGEETQYF.

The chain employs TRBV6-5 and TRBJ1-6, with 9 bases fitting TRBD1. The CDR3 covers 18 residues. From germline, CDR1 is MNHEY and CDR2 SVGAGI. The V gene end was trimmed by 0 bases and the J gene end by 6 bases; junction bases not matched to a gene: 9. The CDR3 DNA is TGTGCCAGCAGTTACTCTATAGCCCCGGGACAGGGTAATTCACCCCTCCACTTT. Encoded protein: CASSYSIAPGQGNSPLHF.

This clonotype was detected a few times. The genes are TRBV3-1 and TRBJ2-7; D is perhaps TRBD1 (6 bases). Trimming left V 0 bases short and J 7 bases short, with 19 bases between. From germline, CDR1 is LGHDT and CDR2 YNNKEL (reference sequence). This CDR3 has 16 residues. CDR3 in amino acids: CASSQEGGNVPGEQYF. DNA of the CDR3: TGTGCCAGCAGCCAAGAAGGGGGAAACGTACCTGGGGAGCAGTACTTC.

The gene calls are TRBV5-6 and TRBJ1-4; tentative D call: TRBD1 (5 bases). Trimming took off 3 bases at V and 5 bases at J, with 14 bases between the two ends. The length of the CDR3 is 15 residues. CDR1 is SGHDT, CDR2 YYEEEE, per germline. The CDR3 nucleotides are TGTGCCAGCAGCTCCGTTGGGACGGGGAATGAAAAACTGTTTTTT. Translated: CASSSVGTGNEKLFF.

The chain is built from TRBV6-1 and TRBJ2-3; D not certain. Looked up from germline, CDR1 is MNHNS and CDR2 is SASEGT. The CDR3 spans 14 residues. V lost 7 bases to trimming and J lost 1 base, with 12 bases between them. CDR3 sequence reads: CASTEITGTDTQYF. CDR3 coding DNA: TGTGCCAGCACCGAAATAACAGGCACAGATACGCAGTATTTT.

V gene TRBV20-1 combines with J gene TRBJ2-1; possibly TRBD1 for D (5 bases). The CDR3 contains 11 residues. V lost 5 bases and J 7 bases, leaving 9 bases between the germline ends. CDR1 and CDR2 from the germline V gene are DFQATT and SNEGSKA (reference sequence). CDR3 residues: CSADKGNEQFF. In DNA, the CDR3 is TGCAGTGCTGACAAGGGGAATGAGCAGTTCTTC.

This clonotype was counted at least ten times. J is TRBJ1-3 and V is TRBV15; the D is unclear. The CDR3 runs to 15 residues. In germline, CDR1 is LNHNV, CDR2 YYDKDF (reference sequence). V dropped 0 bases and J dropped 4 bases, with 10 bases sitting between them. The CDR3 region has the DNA TGTGCCACCAGCAGAGACAGGACCTTAGGAAACACCATATATTTT. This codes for CATSRDRTLGNTIYF.

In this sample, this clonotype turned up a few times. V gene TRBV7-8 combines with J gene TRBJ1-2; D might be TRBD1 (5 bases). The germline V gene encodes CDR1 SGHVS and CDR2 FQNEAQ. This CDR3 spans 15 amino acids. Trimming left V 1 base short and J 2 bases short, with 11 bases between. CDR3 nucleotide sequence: TGTGCCAGCAGCTTAGTCCGGTGGGGCAACTATGGCTACACCTTC. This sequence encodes CASSLVRWGNYGYTF. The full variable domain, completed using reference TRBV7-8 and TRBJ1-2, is GAGVSQSPRYKVAKRGQDVALRCDPISGHVSLFWYQQALGQGPEFLTYFQNEAQLDKSGLPSDRFFAERPEGSVSTLKIQRTQQEDSAVYLCASSLVRWGNYGYTFGSGTRLTVV.

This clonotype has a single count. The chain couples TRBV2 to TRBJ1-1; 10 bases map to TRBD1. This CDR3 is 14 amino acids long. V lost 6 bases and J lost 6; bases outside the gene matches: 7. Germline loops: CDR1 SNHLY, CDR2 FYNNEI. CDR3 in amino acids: CASSPGTGEPEAFF. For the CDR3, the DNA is TGTGCCAGCAGCCCCGGGACAGGGGAACCTGAAGCTTTCTTT.

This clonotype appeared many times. The CDR3 is CASTAIPTGVLGSPLHF. The DNA of the CDR3 is TGTGCCAGCACCGCAATTCCGACAGGGGTTTTAGGTTCACCCCTCCACTTT. The genes are TRBV6-1 and TRBJ1-6; 8 bases align to TRBD1. The junction had 17 bases not matched to a gene; V was cut back by 7 bases and J by 9 bases. From germline, CDR1 is MNHNS and CDR2 SASEGT. The CDR3 has 17 residues.

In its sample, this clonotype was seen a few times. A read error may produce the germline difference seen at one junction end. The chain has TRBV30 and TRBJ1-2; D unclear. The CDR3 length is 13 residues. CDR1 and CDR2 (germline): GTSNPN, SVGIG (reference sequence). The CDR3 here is CAWTGVGPDGYTF. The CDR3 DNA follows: TGTGCTTGGACCGGGGTTGGTCCCGATGGCTACACCTTC.

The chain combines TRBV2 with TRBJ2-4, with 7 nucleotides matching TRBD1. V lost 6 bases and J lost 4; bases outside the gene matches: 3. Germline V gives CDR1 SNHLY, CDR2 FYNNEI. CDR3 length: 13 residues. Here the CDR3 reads CASRRTGKNIQYF. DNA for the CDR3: TGTGCCAGCAGGCGGACAGGAAAAAACATTCAGTACTTC.

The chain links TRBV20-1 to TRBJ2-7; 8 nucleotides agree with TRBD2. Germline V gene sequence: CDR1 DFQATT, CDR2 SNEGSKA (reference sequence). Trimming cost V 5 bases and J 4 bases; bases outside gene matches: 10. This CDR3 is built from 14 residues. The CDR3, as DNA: TGCAGTGCTTCGCAAGGGACTAGTGGATACGAGCAGTACTTC. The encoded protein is CSASQGTSGYEQYF.

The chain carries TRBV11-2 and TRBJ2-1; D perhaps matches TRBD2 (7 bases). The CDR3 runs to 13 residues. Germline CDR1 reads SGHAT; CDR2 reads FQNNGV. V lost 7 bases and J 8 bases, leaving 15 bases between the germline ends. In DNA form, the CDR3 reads TGTGCCAGCAACCGGGGGGCTAGGGATGAGCAGTTCTTC. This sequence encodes CASNRGARDEQFF.

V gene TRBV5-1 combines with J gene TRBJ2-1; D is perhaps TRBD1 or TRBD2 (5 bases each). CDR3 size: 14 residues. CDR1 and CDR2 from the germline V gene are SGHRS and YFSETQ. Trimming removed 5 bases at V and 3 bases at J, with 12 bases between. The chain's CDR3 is CASSPGRNYNEQFF. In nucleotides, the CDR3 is TGCGCCAGCAGTCCGGGACGGAACTACAATGAGCAGTTCTTC. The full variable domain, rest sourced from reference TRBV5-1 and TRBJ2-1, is KAGVTQTPRYLIKTRGQQVTLSCSPISGHRSVSWYQQTPGQGLQFLFEYFSETQRNKGNFPGRFSGRQFSNSRSEMNVSTLELGDSALYLCASSPGRNYNEQFFGPGTRLTVL.